A single sample gave rise to the 31 T cell receptor beta chains below, sequenced in a study of metastatic and nonmetastatic thyroid tumors. Thyroid surgery was performed in patients who had received no treatment beforehand. TCRdb re-processed the PCR reads through MiXCR. Found here are tens of thousands of clones, 25% to 30% of them singletons; the top ten hold 7.8%. Sequencing was carried out using blood. Receptors originate from a female donor with papillary thyroid cancer or a benign thyroid nodule (not recorded which). Some clones in this sample may be carry-over from other donors' samples.

This clone was recorded at least ten times. The V and J genes are TRBV4-1 and TRBJ1-3; D is unresolved. The CDR3 length is 15 residues. Germline lookup yields CDR1 MGHRA and CDR2 YSYEKL. With 3 bases removed from V and 0 bases from J, the gap between germline ends came to 9 bases. CDR3 coding DNA: TGCGCCAGCAGCCAGGGGTCAAACTCTGGAAACACCATATATTTT. It is translated as CASSQGSNSGNTIYF.

V gene TRBV15 combines with J gene TRBJ1-2; weak D call: TRBD1 (5 bases). Germline V gene sequence: CDR1 LNHNV, CDR2 YYDKDF (reference sequence). Trimming took off 0 bases at V and 8 bases at J, with 13 bases between the two ends. The CDR3 has 14 residues. Written as DNA, the CDR3 is TGTGCCACCAGCAGAGATCCGGGGGTTAGGGGCTACACCTTC. This codes for CATSRDPGVRGYTF.

This chain links TRBV18 with TRBJ2-2, with 8 nucleotides matching TRBD2. This CDR3 spans 18 amino acids. Germline V gene lookup returns CDR1 KGHSH and CDR2 LQKENI. Germline trimming cut 1 base from V and 2 bases from J; bases unmatched to any gene: 9. The CDR3 DNA reads TGTGCCAGCTCACCACGGACTAGCTGGAGGAGCAACACCGGGGAGCTGTTTTTT. Translated, it gives CASSPRTSWRSNTGELFF.

This clone was counted at least ten times. The V gene is TRBV18, the J gene TRBJ2-1; 12 bases are a match to TRBD1. The germline gives CDR1 KGHSH, CDR2 LQKENI. J was trimmed by 9 bases and V by 5 bases; bases with no gene match: 8. The CDR3 is 15 residues long. The CDR3 protein is CASSTGTGGISEQFF. The CDR3, as DNA: TGTGCCAGCTCAACCGGGACAGGGGGCATTAGTGAGCAGTTCTTC.

This clone was counted between two and nine times. This chain links TRBV5-1 with TRBJ1-3; D call uncertain. Germline-derived CDR1 and CDR2 are SGHRS and YFSETQ. Trimming took off 4 bases at V and 0 bases at J, with 14 bases between the two ends. The CDR3 is made up of 16 amino acids. CDR3 bases: TGCGCCAGCAGCGTTACCGGCCTAAGCTCTGGAAACACCATATATTTT. Protein product: CASSVTGLSSGNTIYF.

This clone came up many times. The rearrangement uses TRBV7-3 and TRBJ1-4; 7 positions match TRBD1. The CDR3 loop spans 16 amino acids. CDR1 and CDR2 from the germline V gene are SGHTA and FQGTGA. The junction had 15 bases not matched to a gene; V was cut back by 1 base and J by 13 bases. In nucleotides, the CDR3 is TGTGCCAGCAGCTTAATGTCAGCAGGGGGGACACATTCACTGTTTTTT. Its translation: CASSLMSAGGTHSLFF. The entire variable domain, with the rest obtained from reference TRBV7-3 and TRBJ1-4, is as follows: GAGVSQTPSNKVTEKGKYVELRCDPISGHTALYWYRQSLGQGPEFLIYFQGTGAADDSGLPNDRFFAVRPEGSVSTLKIQRTERGDSAVYLCASSLMSAGGTHSLFFGSGTQLSVL.

The sample holds many counts of this clone. This sequence joins TRBV7-3 and TRBJ2-1; 9 nucleotides align to TRBD2. Germline V gene data show CDR1 as SGHTA and CDR2 as FQGTGA. Unmatched junction bases numbered 14, after V lost 5 bases and J lost 9 bases. The CDR3 is 16 amino acids. The CDR3 DNA reads as TGTGCCAGCAGCCTCGCCGGGCGGGAGGGCCGCGGTGAGCAGTTCTTC. It specifies CASSLAGREGRGEQFF.

This clone was counted between two and nine times. One end of the junction varies from germline; a read error may be responsible. The chain uses TRBV6-5 and TRBJ1-2; D might be TRBD1 (5 bases). This CDR3 is built from 15 residues. Germline lookup yields CDR1 MNHEY and CDR2 SVGAGI. CDR3 sequence: CVSSSAGDSNYGYTF. The CDR3 nucleotides read TGTGTCAGCAGTTCGGCCGGGGACTCTAACTATGGCTACACCTTC.

This clone was counted at least ten times. The genes are TRBV20-1 and TRBJ2-3, with 10 bases lining up with TRBD2. Germline values: CDR1 DFQATT, CDR2 SNEGSKA (reference sequence). The CDR3 loop spans 14 amino acids. CDR3 sequence (DNA): TGCATGGCAGGACCTAGCGGGAGACCAGATACGCAGTATTTT. Protein product: CMAGPSGRPDTQYF.

This clone came up a few times. V and J are TRBV11-3 and TRBJ2-2; 12 bases line up with TRBD2. V lost 4 bases, J lost 3 bases, and 3 bases stayed unmatched. Germline loops: CDR1 SGHNT, CDR2 YENEEA. The CDR3 covers 16 residues. As DNA, the CDR3 is TGTGCCAGCAGCTCCAGACTAGCGGGAGACACCGGGGAGCTGTTTTTT. Translating it yields CASSSRLAGDTGELFF.

This clone appeared many times. The chain carries TRBV29-1 and TRBJ2-2, with no clear D. Germline V CDR1 and CDR2: SQVTM, ANQGSEA. CDR3 length equals 13 residues. Trimming cost V 0 bases and J 5 bases, with 7 bases left between them. CDR3 nucleotides: TGCAGCGTTGAAGATGCGGATACCGGGGAGCTGTTTTTT. This codes for CSVEDADTGELFF.

J is TRBJ1-1 and V is TRBV12-3 or TRBV12-4, with unresolved D. Deletions cut 7 bases from V and 2 bases from J, with 14 bases between. The CDR3 loop spans 14 amino acids. Here the CDR3 DNA reads TGTGCCAGCACACGGGCAGGACCTAACACTGAAGCTTTCTTT. Protein: CASTRAGPNTEAFF.

This clone was picked up many times. The rearrangement links TRBV3-1 to TRBJ1-6, with D possibly TRBD1 on 6 matching bases. The germline V and J ends were trimmed by 4 bases and 10 bases, with 14 bases remaining between them. This CDR3 spans 14 amino acids. The V gene's germline CDR1 is LGHDT and CDR2 YNNKEL (reference sequence). CDR3 DNA: TGTGCCAGCAGCCCGCAGGGGCTTGGATCACCCCTCCACTTT. It encodes CASSPQGLGSPLHF. Full variable domain (remainder filled in from reference TRBV3-1 and TRBJ1-6): DTAVSQTPKYLVTQMGNDKSIKCEQNLGHDTMYWYKQDSKKFLKIMFSYNNKELIINETVPNRFSPKSPDKAHLNLHINSLELGDSAVYFCASSPQGLGSPLHFGNGTRLTVT.

This clone occurred a few times. V is TRBV19 and J is TRBJ1-2; D remains ambiguous. Germline loops: CDR1 LNHDA, CDR2 SQIVND (reference sequence). Between the trimmed V and J ends, which lost 4 bases and 1 base, there was a span of 13 bases. CDR3 length: 15 amino acids. The chain's CDR3 is CASSSVRTINYGYTF. The CDR3 DNA sequence: TGTGCCAGTAGTAGCGTGAGGACTATTAACTATGGCTACACCTTC.

The chain carries TRBV5-1 and TRBJ1-1; D ambiguous. The CDR3 covers 11 residues. CDR1 and CDR2 from the germline V gene are SGHRS and YFSETQ. The V end lost 7 bases, the J end lost 7 bases, and 11 bases lay between the germline ends. CDR3 DNA sequence: TGCGCCAGCCAGGACCCCTATGAAGCTTTCTTT. Protein: CASQDPYEAFF.

This clone was recorded at least ten times. The J gene is TRBJ2-7, the V gene TRBV7-3, with D maybe TRBD2 (6 bases). CDR1 is SGHTA, CDR2 FQGTGA, per germline. The CDR3 is 13 amino acids. V was clipped by 5 bases and J by 3 bases, with 11 bases between them. CDR3 DNA: TGTGCCAGCAGCGGGGGGAGTATCTACGAGCAGTACTTC. Translating gives CASSGGSIYEQYF.

The J gene is TRBJ1-5, the V gene TRBV20-1, with 7 nucleotides matching TRBD1. Per germline, CDR1 DFQATT and CDR2 SNEGSKA (reference sequence). The junction had 14 bases not matched to a gene; V was cut back by 6 bases and J by 0 bases. The CDR3 has 17 residues. In DNA, the CDR3 is TGCAGTGCACCGCGGGCAGGGGGGAAGTATAGCAATCAGCCCCAGCATTTT. Its translation is CSAPRAGGKYSNQPQHF.

In regard to this clone: This sequence may be a read error, since a much larger clone differs from it by one base. V and J are TRBV29-1 and TRBJ2-3; perhaps TRBD1 as D (5 bases). The V and J ends lost 1 base and 2 bases respectively, with 7 bases between them. Looked up from germline, CDR1 is SQVTM and CDR2 is ANQGSEA. The CDR3 consists of 13 residues. Here the CDR3 reads CSVEGRVTDTQYF. The CDR3, as DNA: TGCAGCGTTGAAGGCAGGGTCACAGATACGCAGTATTTT.

This chain links TRBV20-1 with TRBJ1-5, with 7 bases that match TRBD1. Germline assignment: CDR1 DFQATT and CDR2 SNEGSKA (reference sequence). The V and J ends lost 1 base and 0 bases, in that order; junction bases with no gene match: 6. This CDR3 region has 16 residues. The CDR3 DNA is TGCAGTGCTAGAGTGGGAACAGGGGTTAGCAATCAGCCCCAGCATTTT. Protein: CSARVGTGVSNQPQHF.

This clone was counted once. Compared with germline, one end of the junction differs, possibly owing to a read error. The genes are TRBV7-3 and TRBJ2-1; the match to TRBD2 covers 8 bases. The CDR3 runs to 15 residues. Looked up from germline, CDR1 is SGHTA and CDR2 is FQGTGA. The CDR3 nucleotides read TGTGCCAGCAGATCTACTAGCGGTCTTCACAATGAGCAGATCTTC. Amino acids: CASRSTSGLHNEQIF.

The chain is built from TRBV20-1 and TRBJ1-5; the D gene is possibly TRBD1 (6 bases). V lost 3 bases to trimming and J lost 5 bases, with 11 bases between them. The CDR3 loop spans 13 amino acids. CDR1 DFQATT and CDR2 SNEGSKA come from the germline V gene (reference sequence). CDR3 sequence: CSASEGEYQPQHF. DNA for the CDR3: TGCAGTGCTAGTGAGGGGGAGTATCAGCCCCAGCATTTT.

The genes are TRBV11-2 and TRBJ2-1, with TRBD2 identical over 9 bases. The J segment lost 6 bases and the V segment lost 5 bases, leaving 8 bases of the junction unmatched. The CDR3 totals 15 residues. The germline V gene has CDR1 SGHAT and CDR2 FQNNGV. DNA of the CDR3: TGTGCCAGCAGCCAGTTAGCGGGAGCGGTCAATGAGCAGTTCTTC. Its protein is CASSQLAGAVNEQFF.

The chain is built from TRBV6-4 and TRBJ1-2; D is possibly TRBD1 (6 bases). The CDR3 sequence is 13 residues long. The V and J ends lost 6 bases and 10 bases respectively, with 18 bases between them. Germline values: CDR1 MRHNA, CDR2 SNTAGT. The chain's CDR3 is CASRQGPSDVYTF. The CDR3 DNA sequence: TGTGCCAGCAGACAGGGACCCTCAGATGTCTACACCTTC.

This clone turned up a few times. A clone one base away is much larger, so this may be a read error. Other DNA sequences in the sample encode the same CDR3. The CDR3 DNA sequence: TGTGCCAGCAGTTTATTTTGGTACGGGGCTCCCTACGAGCAGTACTTC. Translation gives CASSLFWYGAPYEQYF. V and J are TRBV28 and TRBJ2-7, with D perhaps TRBD1 or TRBD2 (5 bases each). Germline values: CDR1 MDHEN, CDR2 SYDVKM. This CDR3 comprises 16 residues. Trimming removed 1 base at V and 2 bases at J, with 15 bases between.

A word on this clone: At one end the junction does not follow the germline gene, possibly because of a read error. V usage is TRBV3-1 and J usage is TRBJ2-2; no definite D call. The germline V gene has CDR1 LGHDT and CDR2 YNNKEL (reference sequence). CDR3 length: 15 residues. DNA for the CDR3: TGTTCCAGCAGCCAAGGCTGGCTTGAGTACGGGGAGCTGTTTTTT. Translating gives CSSSQGWLEYGELFF.

This clone was seen a few times. The rearrangement joins TRBV6-1 to TRBJ1-2; D ambiguous. Germline CDR1 MNHNS, CDR2 SASEGT. The CDR3 sequence is 15 residues long. The V and J ends lost 10 bases and 2 bases respectively, with 20 bases between them. CDR3 sequence reads: CANNSRLADNYGYTF. DNA for the CDR3: TGTGCCAACAACTCACGGTTGGCAGACAACTATGGCTACACCTTC.

This chain connects TRBV11-2 to TRBJ2-1; 8 bases are shared with TRBD1. The ends lost 2 bases at V and 6 bases at J; junction bases unmatched: 3. This CDR3 comprises 14 residues. Per the germline V gene, CDR1 is SGHAT and CDR2 is FQNNGV. CDR3 bases: TGTGCCAGCAGCTTATGGGACAGGCGCAATGAGCAGTTCTTC. Amino acids: CASSLWDRRNEQFF.

This clone was picked up a small number of times. The chain couples TRBV10-2 to TRBJ2-7; D tentatively fits TRBD1 or TRBD2 (6 bases each). Germline assignment: CDR1 WSHSY and CDR2 SAAADI. CDR3 size: 17 residues. Trimming removed 0 bases at V and 5 bases at J, with 20 bases between. In DNA, the CDR3 is TGCGCCAGCAGTGAGTCGGTGCGTTCGGGGGCACCCCACGAGCAGTACTTC. It encodes CASSESVRSGAPHEQYF.

Turning to this clone: At one end the junction does not follow the germline gene, possibly because of a read error. V usage is TRBV20-1 and J usage is TRBJ1-1; D is perhaps TRBD1 (5 bases). This CDR3 is built from 13 residues. Per the germline V gene, CDR1 is DFQATT and CDR2 is SNEGSKA (reference sequence). DNA for the CDR3: TGCAGTGCTGGCCCGGGGCCGCACACTGAAGCTTTCTTC. It translates to CSAGPGPHTEAFF.

The chain links TRBV28 to TRBJ1-5, with D uncertain. The CDR3 has 14 amino acids. CDR1 is MDHEN, CDR2 SYDVKM, per germline. V lost 1 base and J lost 6, with 10 bases in between. The CDR3 region is CASSLYWILQPQHF. In DNA, the CDR3 is TGTGCCAGCAGTTTATACTGGATTCTTCAGCCCCAGCATTTT.

This clone was detected ten times or more. The chain has TRBV10-3 and TRBJ2-7, with no clear D. The CDR3 runs 13 residues. Germline CDR1 ENHRY, CDR2 SYGVKD. V shed 0 bases and J shed 3 bases, with 6 bases lying between them. The chain's CDR3 is CAISESLNYEQYF. CDR3 sequence (DNA): TGTGCCATCAGTGAGTCCCTAAACTACGAGCAGTACTTC.